This entry lists 19 T cell receptor beta chains sequenced from one sample in a study of early T cells in non-severe SARS-CoV-2 infection (dated by TCRdb to the early 2020s). Library preparation employed 5' RACE. The reads were generated on a NextSeq 500. TCRdb's own reprocessing of the public reads used fastp at Q25 and MiXCR and kept productive beta chains. One record per CDR3 amino acid sequence lists the most common genes and DNA. The sample yields tens of thousands of distinct CDR3 sequences; around 13% were counted once. Of the sample, about 4.2% falls within the top ten clones. The sequenced sample consisted of whole blood. All receptors derive from an adult who was a healthcare worker with PCR-confirmed SARS-CoV-2 infection or an uninfected control (not recorded which).

This clonotype has ten or more counts. V gene TRBV10-3 combines with J gene TRBJ2-1; D remains ambiguous. The germline gives CDR1 ENHRY, CDR2 SYGVKD. This CDR3 is built from 16 residues. Trimming took 3 bases from V and 0 from J, leaving 12 bases between them. CDR3: CAISDPSLTSYNEQFF. The DNA for the CDR3 is TGTGCCATCAGTGACCCGAGCTTAACCTCCTACAATGAGCAGTTCTTC.

This chain connects TRBV18 to TRBJ2-3; 7 positions match TRBD2. The V gene's germline CDR1 is KGHSH and CDR2 LQKENI. The CDR3 has 14 residues. After removal of 3 bases from V and 3 bases from J, the junction contained 3 bases not matched to a gene. The DNA of the CDR3 is TGTGCCAGCTCACCGTCAGCGGGGACAGATACGCAGTATTTT. Translating it yields CASSPSAGTDTQYF.

This clonotype showed up just a few times. The chain employs TRBV14 and TRBJ2-7, with D possibly matching TRBD1 (9 bases). CDR3 size: 19 residues. Germline lookup yields CDR1 SGHDN and CDR2 FVKESK. The V gene lost 4 bases and the J gene lost 3 bases, with 28 bases spanning the gap. CDR3 in amino acids: CASSLTGTGYGTRFYEQYF. CDR3 bases: TGTGCCAGCAGCCTCACCGGGACAGGGTACGGGACTAGATTCTACGAGCAGTACTTC.

The gene calls are TRBV20-1 and TRBJ1-1; D call uncertain. The germline gives CDR1 DFQATT, CDR2 SNEGSKA (reference sequence). This CDR3 comprises 12 residues. With 7 bases removed from V and 5 bases from J, the gap between germline ends came to 14 bases. CDR3 protein: CSGPYGGTEAFF. CDR3 sequence (DNA): TGCAGTGGGCCCTATGGAGGGACTGAAGCTTTCTTT.

The rearrangement links TRBV29-1 to TRBJ2-3; D gene unclear. This CDR3 spans 13 amino acids. Deletions cut 7 bases from V and 2 bases from J, with 13 bases between. Germline values: CDR1 SQVTM, CDR2 ANQGSEA. CDR3 loop: CSAYSSNTDTQYF. The CDR3 DNA follows: TGCAGCGCTTACAGTTCCAACACAGATACGCAGTATTTT.

This clonotype was picked up a small number of times. This rearrangement joins TRBV4-3 to TRBJ1-6; D gene uncertain. The CDR3 spans 15 residues. Per germline, CDR1 LGHNA and CDR2 YSLEER. V lost 0 bases and J 0 bases, leaving 3 bases between the germline ends. Written as DNA, the CDR3 is TGCGCCAGCAGCCAAGACAGCTCCTATAATTCACCCCTCCACTTT. The encoded protein is CASSQDSSYNSPLHF.

The chain has TRBV11-2 and TRBJ1-2; D unresolved. V lost 1 base and J lost 5, with 8 bases in between. The CDR3 has 13 residues. Germline V gene lookup returns CDR1 SGHAT and CDR2 FQNNGV. CDR3 loop: CASSLGALYGYTF. The CDR3 nucleotides are TGTGCCAGCAGCTTAGGGGCACTTTATGGCTACACCTTC.

V and J are TRBV4-2 and TRBJ2-3, with a possible D match to TRBD2 (6 bases). Trimming took 4 bases from V and 5 from J, leaving 19 bases between them. From germline, CDR1 is LGHNA and CDR2 YNFKEQ. This CDR3 spans 16 amino acids. CDR3 DNA: TGTGCCAGCAGCCCCGAGGGTGGCGGGGTAAAAGATACGCAGTATTTT. Its protein product is CASSPEGGGVKDTQYF.

In this sample, this clonotype turned up many times. This rearrangement joins TRBV7-9 to TRBJ1-2; D is possibly TRBD1 (6 bases). This CDR3 comprises 13 residues. Germline V gene sequence: CDR1 SEHNR, CDR2 FQNEAQ (reference sequence). V gave up 5 bases and J gave up 4 bases, with 11 bases separating them. The CDR3 region is CASSRGQSYGYTF. The CDR3 DNA is TGTGCCAGCAGCCGCGGACAGTCCTATGGCTACACCTTC.

For the CDR3, the DNA is TGTGCCAGCAGGGTGTGTAACACTGAAGCTTTCTTT. Translation gives CASRVCNTEAFF. The chain employs TRBV21-1 and TRBJ1-1. TRBV21-1 is listed as a pseudogene. The CDR3 sequence is 12 residues long.

This clonotype was picked up a small number of times. V usage is TRBV12-3 or TRBV12-4 and J usage is TRBJ2-3; D remains unclear. The CDR3 is 13 amino acids. Trimming left V 6 bases short and J 0 bases short, with 7 bases between. The CDR3, as DNA: TGTGCCAGCAGGCCCGGGAGCACAGATACGCAGTATTTT. It encodes CASRPGSTDTQYF.

This clonotype was detected ten times or more. This chain links TRBV10-3 with TRBJ2-4; D possibly matches TRBD1 or TRBD2 (5 bases each). Germline V gene data show CDR1 as ENHRY and CDR2 as SYGVKD. Trimming removed 0 bases at V and 1 base at J, with 10 bases between. CDR3 length: 16 residues. The CDR3 spells CAISESGEGAKNIQYF. The DNA for the CDR3 is TGTGCCATCAGTGAGTCTGGAGAGGGGGCCAAAAACATTCAGTACTTC.

The CDR3 DNA follows: TGTGCCAGTAGGCCCTCTTTAGCGGGCGAGCAGTACTTC. Translating gives CASRPSLAGEQYF. This chain joins TRBV19 and TRBJ2-7, with 7 bases that match TRBD2. V lost 6 bases and J lost 6; bases outside the gene matches: 8. Germline V gene data show CDR1 as LNHDA and CDR2 as SQIVND (reference sequence). CDR3 length: 13 amino acids.

This clonotype occurred many times. The rearrangement joins TRBV9 to TRBJ2-1; the match to TRBD1 covers 8 bases. V shed 3 bases and J 3 bases; nucleotides not matched to a gene: 5. Per germline, CDR1 SGDLS and CDR2 YYNGEE. The length of the CDR3 is 15 residues. The CDR3, as DNA: TGTGCCAGCAGCGAACAGGGGGAGGACTACAATGAGCAGTTCTTC. Residues: CASSEQGEDYNEQFF.

This clonotype was counted a few times. The chain joins TRBV7-2 to TRBJ2-5; TRBD1 aligns across 8 bases. V shed 4 bases, J shed 5 bases, and the junction held 6 bases outside the gene matches. The germline V gene encodes CDR1 SGHTA and CDR2 FQGNSA. The CDR3 contains 14 residues. The CDR3, as DNA: TGTGCCAGCAGCTACGACAGGGGCGTCGAGACCCAGTACTTC. As protein: CASSYDRGVETQYF.

J is TRBJ2-7 and V is TRBV7-2; perhaps TRBD2 as D (5 bases). This CDR3 contains 13 residues. Per the germline V gene, CDR1 is SGHTA and CDR2 is FQGNSA. Trimming shortened V by 5 bases and J by 7 bases, and 15 bases separated the two germline ends. The CDR3 bases are TGTGCCAGCAGCCCGAGACTCGAGGGTGAGCAGTACTTC. Translating it yields CASSPRLEGEQYF.

Ten or more counts support this clonotype. The chain recombines TRBV20-1 with TRBJ1-1, with D perhaps matching TRBD1 (6 bases). In germline, CDR1 is DFQATT, CDR2 SNEGSKA (reference sequence). This CDR3 region has 11 residues. With 7 bases removed from V and 3 bases from J, the gap between germline ends came to 9 bases. The CDR3 nucleotides are TGCAGTGTATCAGGGGACACTGAAGCTTTCTTT. The encoded protein is CSVSGDTEAFF.

This clonotype was seen repeatedly, ten times or more. The rearrangement links TRBV7-6 to TRBJ2-2; the D is unclear. The CDR3 runs to 16 residues. V was cut by 3 bases and J by 0 bases, with 11 bases left in between. Germline V gene sequence: CDR1 SGHVS, CDR2 FNYEAQ. The DNA of the CDR3 is TGTGCCAGCAGCTTGCGAGTTAACGCGAACACCGGGGAGCTGTTTTTT. Translated: CASSLRVNANTGELFF. Together with reference TRBV7-6 and TRBJ2-2, the CDR3 gives the full variable domain: GAGVSQSPRYKVTKRGQDVALRCDPISGHVSLYWYRQALGQGPEFLTYFNYEAQQDKSGLPNDRFSAERPEGSISTLTIQRTEQRDSAMYRCASSLRVNANTGELFFGEGSRLTVL.

In its sample, this clonotype was seen many times. The junction differs from germline at one of its ends, possibly a read error. The V call is TRBV5-1, the J call TRBJ2-7; 8 bases match TRBD1. In germline, CDR1 is SGHRS, CDR2 YFSETQ. CDR3 length: 13 residues. In nucleotides, the CDR3 is TGTGCCAGCAGCCTGGACAGGGCCTACGAGCAGTACTTC. Its protein is CASSLDRAYEQYF.